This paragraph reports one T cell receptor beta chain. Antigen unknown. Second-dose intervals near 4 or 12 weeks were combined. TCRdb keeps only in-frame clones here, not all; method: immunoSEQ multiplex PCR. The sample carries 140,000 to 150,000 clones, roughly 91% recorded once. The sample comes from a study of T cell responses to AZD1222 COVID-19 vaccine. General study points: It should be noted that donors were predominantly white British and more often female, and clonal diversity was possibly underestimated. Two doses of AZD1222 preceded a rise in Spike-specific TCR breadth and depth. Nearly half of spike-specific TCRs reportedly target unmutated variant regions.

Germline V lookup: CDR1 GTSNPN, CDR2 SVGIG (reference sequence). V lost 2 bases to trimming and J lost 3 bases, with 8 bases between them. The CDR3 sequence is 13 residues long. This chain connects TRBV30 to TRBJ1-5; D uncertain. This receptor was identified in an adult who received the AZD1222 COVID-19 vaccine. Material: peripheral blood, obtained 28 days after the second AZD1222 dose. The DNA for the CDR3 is TGTGCCTGGAGTTTAGGGATCAATCAGCCCCAGCATTTT. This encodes CAWSLGINQPQHF. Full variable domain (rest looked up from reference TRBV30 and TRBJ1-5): SQTIHQWPATLVQPVGSPLSLECTVEGTSNPNLYWYRQAAGRGLQLLFYSVGIGQISSEVPQNLSASRPQDRQFILSSKKLLLSDSGFYLCAWSLGINQPQHFGDGTRLSIL.